This passage covers 14 T cell receptor beta chains from one sample sequenced in a study of cytomegalovirus exposure and HLA in healthy donors (dated by TCRdb to about 2017). The library came from the immunoSEQ multiplex PCR assay. The multiplex PCR relied on a mix of 60 forward primers for TCR Vbeta segments and 13 reverse primers for TCR Jbeta segments. The table was pulled from immuneACCESS by TCRdb, which kept in-frame rearrangements only. Such tables lose some clones; where checked, under half of the loss comes from unresolved V genes, and the rest has no known cause. The sample has around 96,000 clones on record, around 74% of them singletons. Of the sample, 10% falls within the top ten clones. The specimen was PBMCs. The receptors come from a man aged 25-45 years in good health and CMV-seropositive.

The chain employs TRBV5-4 and TRBJ2-2, with 8 bases that match TRBD1. Looked up from germline, CDR1 is SGHNT and CDR2 is YYREEE (reference sequence). After removal of 1 base from V and 4 bases from J, the junction contained 3 bases not matched to a gene. The CDR3 spans 15 residues. In nucleotides, the CDR3 is TGTGCCAGCAGCTTGCAGGACAGGGCCACCGGGGAGCTGTTTTTT. Amino acids: CASSLQDRATGELFF.

The rearrangement uses TRBV5-1 and TRBJ2-5; 8 bases are a match to TRBD1. The germline CDR1 and CDR2 sequences are SGHRS and YFSETQ. The V segment lost 4 bases and the J segment 4 bases; nucleotides outside the gene matches: 9. This CDR3 is built from 15 residues. The DNA of the CDR3 is TGCGCCAGCAGCCCCAACCTACAGGGGGGAGAGACCCAGTACTTC. Translation: CASSPNLQGGETQYF. Looking up the rest from reference TRBV5-1 and TRBJ2-5 gives the full variable domain: KAGVTQTPRYLIKTRGQQVTLSCSPISGHRSVSWYQQTPGQGLQFLFEYFSETQRNKGNFPGRFSGRQFSNSRSEMNVSTLELGDSALYLCASSPNLQGGETQYFGPGTRLLVL.

The sample holds a few counts of this clone. J is TRBJ2-7 and V is TRBV6-1; 7 bases map to TRBD2. This CDR3 is 15 amino acids long. Germline V gene data show CDR1 as MNHNS and CDR2 as SASEGT. V was pared by 8 bases and J by 6 bases, with 16 bases of the junction left unmatched. Here the CDR3 reads CASAGVTSETSEQYF. CDR3 bases: TGTGCCAGCGCCGGGGTCACTAGCGAAACGAGCGAGCAGTACTTC.

The rearrangement links TRBV6-5 to TRBJ1-1, with TRBD1 identical over 7 bases. The V segment lost 6 bases and the J segment 0 bases; nucleotides outside the gene matches: 4. Per the germline V gene, CDR1 is MNHEY and CDR2 is SVGAGI. The CDR3 loop spans 14 amino acids. CDR3 coding DNA: TGTGCCAGCAGGCGGACAGGAATGAACACTGAAGCTTTCTTT. It is translated as CASRRTGMNTEAFF.

CDR3 DNA sequence: TGTGCCTGGACGGTTGGCTCGACTAGCGGGGGCGACGAGTTCTTC. This translates into CAWTVGSTSGGDEFF. The V call is TRBV30, the J call TRBJ2-1; 12 bases are a match to TRBD2. V trimming: 4 bases; J trimming: 14 bases; junction bases outside the gene matches: 15. This CDR3 contains 15 residues. CDR1 and CDR2 (germline): GTSNPN, SVGIG (reference sequence).

The chain joins TRBV30 to TRBJ1-5; D possibly corresponds to TRBD1 (5 bases). V lost 2 bases, J lost 5 bases, and 16 bases lay in between. The CDR3 covers 15 residues. Germline V gives CDR1 GTSNPN, CDR2 SVGIG (reference sequence). CDR3: CAWSWGSSWYQPQHF. CDR3 nucleotides: TGTGCCTGGAGTTGGGGCTCTTCTTGGTATCAGCCCCAGCATTTT.

The chain is built from TRBV5-1 and TRBJ1-1; D might be TRBD1 (6 bases). The V end was cut by 0 bases, the J end by 6 bases, with 15 bases between. This CDR3 spans 15 amino acids. Germline lookup yields CDR1 SGHRS and CDR2 YFSETQ. CDR3 DNA sequence: TGCGCCAGCAGCTTGGCTCGGGGGGCGGGGGCTGAAGCTTTCTTT. Its translation: CASSLARGAGAEAFF.

The rearrangement uses TRBV5-1 and TRBJ2-3; tentative D call: TRBD2 (6 bases). Germline V CDR1 and CDR2: SGHRS, YFSETQ. Trimming removed 0 bases at V and 4 bases at J, with 6 bases between. CDR3 length: 13 residues. CDR3 nucleotides: TGCGCCAGCAGCTTGGGACTAGCAGATACGCAGTATTTT. This sequence encodes CASSLGLADTQYF.

As DNA, the CDR3 is TGTGCCAGCAGATATCAGGGTGGGTCCTACAATGAGCAGTTCTTC. It codes for CASRYQGGSYNEQFF. The V gene is TRBV5-4, the J gene TRBJ2-1, with a tentative D call TRBD1 (5 bases). With 5 bases removed from V and 1 base from J, the gap between germline ends came to 13 bases. Germline V gene lookup returns CDR1 SGHNT and CDR2 YYREEE (reference sequence). The CDR3 loop spans 15 amino acids.

This clone was counted a few times. The chain links TRBV6-6 to TRBJ2-3, with TRBD1 as a possible D gene (5 bases). The V end lost 5 bases, the J end lost 6 bases, and 9 bases lay between the germline ends. This CDR3 has 12 amino acids. From germline, CDR1 is MNHNY and CDR2 SVGAGI (reference sequence). CDR3 nucleotide sequence: TGTGCCAGCAGTGACAGACGCGATACGCAGTATTTT. Protein product: CASSDRRDTQYF.

This sequence joins TRBV27 and TRBJ2-5; 9 bases line up with TRBD1. The J call may not be correct, given that the DNA end is closer to TRBJ2-7. The CDR3 extends over 17 amino acids. Germline CDR1 reads MNHEY; CDR2 reads SMNVEV (reference sequence). CDR3 loop: CASIKRGGTGLSYEQYF. The CDR3 nucleotides are TGTGCCAGCATTAAGCGTGGGGGGACAGGGCTGTCCTACGAGCAGTACTTC.

This chain connects TRBV12-5 to TRBJ2-1, with TRBD1 matching over 8 bases. The germline CDR1 and CDR2 sequences are LGHNT and FRNRAP. Germline trimming cut 7 bases from V and 4 bases from J; bases unmatched to any gene: 9. The CDR3 loop spans 15 amino acids. DNA of the CDR3: TGTGCTAGTGCTCAACCCGGGACAGGTTACAATGAGCAGTTCTTC. It yields the protein CASAQPGTGYNEQFF. Drawing the rest from reference TRBV12-5 and TRBJ2-1, the complete variable domain is DARVTQTPRHKVTEMGQEVTMRCQPILGHNTVFWYRQTMMQGLELLAYFRNRAPLDDSGMPKDRFSAEMPDATLATLKIQPSEPRDSAVYFCASAQPGTGYNEQFFGPGTRLTVL.

A single count supports this clone. The chain links TRBV11-2 to TRBJ2-3; possible D gene TRBD1, 5 bases. V dropped 3 bases and J dropped 1 base, with 11 bases sitting between them. Germline CDR1 is SGHAT and CDR2 is FQNNGV. The CDR3 is made up of 15 amino acids. The CDR3 here is CASSFGHTGTDTQYF. CDR3 nucleotides: TGTGCCAGCAGCTTCGGACACACCGGCACAGATACGCAGTATTTT.

The CDR3 sequence is CASSTSGGAGTQYF. The CDR3 DNA reads as TGTGCCAGCAGTACCAGCGGGGGGGCCGGGACCCAGTACTTC. The chain employs TRBV6-5 and TRBJ2-5; TRBD2 agrees at 10 bases. V gave up 5 bases and J gave up 7 bases; unmatched junction bases: 7. The length of the CDR3 is 14 residues. Germline lookup yields CDR1 MNHEY and CDR2 SVGAGI.